This TCR beta chain was profiled in a study of technical replicates of blood from several donors. Only in-frame clones appear in the TCRdb table, and some are missing; sequencing was by immunoSEQ multiplex PCR. Seen here are about 72,000 clones, 95% to 96% observed once, and the top ten hold 0.2% to 0.3%. The CDR3 sequence is 16 residues long. This TCR was sampled from a human donor in good health. Sequenced input: T cells isolated from PBMCs. The V call is TRBV21-1, the J call TRBJ1-4. TRBV21-1 is described as a pseudogene. CDR3 bases: TGTGCCAGCAGCTCCCTTGGGGGGACGGGTGATGAAAAACTGTTTTTT. It encodes CASSSLGGTGDEKLFF.